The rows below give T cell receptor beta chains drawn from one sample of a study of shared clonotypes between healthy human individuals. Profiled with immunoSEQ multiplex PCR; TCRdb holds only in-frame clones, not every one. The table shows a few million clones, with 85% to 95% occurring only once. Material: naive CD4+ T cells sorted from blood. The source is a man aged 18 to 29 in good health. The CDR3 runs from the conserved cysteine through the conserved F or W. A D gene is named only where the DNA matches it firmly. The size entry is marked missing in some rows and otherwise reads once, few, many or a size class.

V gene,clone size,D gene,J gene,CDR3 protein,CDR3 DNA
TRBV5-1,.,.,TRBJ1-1,CASSLELGAYTEAFF,TGCGCCAGCAGCTTGGAGCTGGGGGCGTACACTGAAGCTTTCTTT
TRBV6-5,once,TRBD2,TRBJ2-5,CASSFGSGSGVETQYF,TGTGCCAGCAGTTTCGGTAGCGGGAGCGGGGTGGAGACCCAGTACTTC
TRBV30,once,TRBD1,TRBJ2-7,CAWGTALKYF,TGTGCCTGGGGGACAGCTTTAAAGTACTTC
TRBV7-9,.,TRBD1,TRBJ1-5,CASSYRGSNQPQHF,TGTGCCAGCAGCTACAGGGGGAGCAATCAGCCCCAGCATTTT
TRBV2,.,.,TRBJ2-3,CASSTEHTDTQYF,TGTGCCAGCAGTACGGAACACACAGATACGCAGTATTTT
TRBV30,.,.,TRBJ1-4,CAWSADRSLFF,TGTGCCTGGAGTGCCGACAGATCTCTGTTTTTT
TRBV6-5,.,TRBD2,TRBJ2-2,CASRRTSGRTGELFF,TGTGCCAGCAGACGGACTAGCGGGAGAACCGGGGAGCTGTTTTTT
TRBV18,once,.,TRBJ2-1,CASSPPVSQGINEQFF,TGTGCCAGCTCACCTCCCGTCAGCCAGGGAATCAATGAGCAGTTCTTC
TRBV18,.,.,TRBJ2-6,CASSYSSGANVLTF,TGTGCCAGCTCCTACTCCTCTGGGGCCAACGTCCTGACTTTC
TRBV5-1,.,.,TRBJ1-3,CASSLDTGSGNTIYF,TGCGCCAGCAGCTTGGATACAGGTTCTGGAAACACCATATATTTT
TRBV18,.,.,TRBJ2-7,CASSTPGRGYYEQYF,TGTGCCAGCTCAACACCGGGACGGGGGTACTACGAGCAGTACTTC
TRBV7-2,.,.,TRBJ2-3,CASSVSSTDTQYF,TGTGCCAGCAGCGTCAGCAGCACAGATACGCAGTATTTT
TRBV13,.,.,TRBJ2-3,CASSLNYADTQYF,TGTGCCAGCAGCTTAAATTACGCAGATACGCAGTATTTT
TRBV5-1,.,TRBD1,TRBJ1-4,CASSLGQGSREKLFF,TGCGCCAGCAGCTTGGGACAGGGAAGTCGGGAAAAACTGTTTTTT
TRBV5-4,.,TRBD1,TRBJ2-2,CASSYKTGANTGELFF,TGTGCCAGCAGCTACAAGACAGGGGCAAACACCGGGGAGCTGTTTTTT